This TCR beta chain was recovered during a study of blood T cells in healthy people across ages. A second 7 to 11 cycle PCR used barcoded and J-beta primers. TCRdb independently ran MiXCR on the 5' RACE reads; one entry per CDR3 protein. Among about 2 million distinct CDR3 sequences listed, approximately 50% were seen once. Trimming at V came to 3 bases and at J to 6 bases, leaving 8 bases not matched to a gene. Looked up from germline, CDR1 is SEHNR and CDR2 is FQNEAQ (reference sequence). CDR3 length: 16 amino acids. The chain has TRBV7-9 and TRBJ2-1; 10 nucleotides line up with TRBD1. The sequence derives from a woman aged 40 to 49 in good health. The specimen sequenced was blood. The CDR3 coding sequence is TGTGCCAGCAGCTTTCTCCGGGACAGGGGTTTCAATGAGCAGTTCTTC. It encodes CASSFLRDRGFNEQFF.